These 30 T cell receptor beta chains were all obtained from the same sample, sequenced in a study of vaccination and CD4 T cells after COVID-19. Noted treatment: roughly 10-day PBMC culture with coronavirus spike peptide pools or control peptides (ViraFEST assay). An Oncomine TCR Beta short-read assay was used to sequence the DNA from cultured CD4+ T cells. MiXCR, run by TCRdb on the PCR reads, gives a single entry per CDR3 protein. The repertoire consists of tens of thousands of distinct CDR3 sequences, with around half occurring once and the leading ten covering over 25%. The antigens these receptors bind are not known. The specimen was CD4+ T cells from blood, cultured in vitro, collected before SARS-CoV-2 vaccination. These receptors all stem from a human donor who received a COVID-19 vaccine.

This clonotype was counted a few times. V gene TRBV27 combines with J gene TRBJ1-2; TRBD1 is a possible D gene (5 bases). V gave up 2 bases and J gave up 4 bases, with 14 bases separating them. The germline gives CDR1 MNHEY, CDR2 SMNVEV (reference sequence). This CDR3 contains 15 residues. The CDR3 coding sequence is TGTGCCAGCAGTTTAGTCGGCAGGGACGTCTATGGCTACACCTTC. Its protein is CASSLVGRDVYGYTF.

This clonotype was detected only once. The chain uses TRBV19 and TRBJ2-7, with TRBD1 matching 12 bases. This CDR3 is 16 amino acids long. Germline trimming cut 5 bases from V and 4 bases from J; bases unmatched to any gene: 9. Germline-derived CDR1 and CDR2 are LNHDA and SQIVND (reference sequence). The CDR3 DNA reads TGTGCCAGTAGTCCTTGGGGGGACAGGGGGCAGTACGAGCAGTACTTC. Protein product: CASSPWGDRGQYEQYF.

The chain combines TRBV20-1 with TRBJ1-1; 10 bases line up with TRBD1. This CDR3 comprises 13 residues. CDR1 is DFQATT and CDR2 is SNEGSKA in the germline V gene (reference sequence). CDR3: CSARTGGGTEAFF. The CDR3 DNA is TGCAGCGCCCGGACAGGGGGTGGAACTGAAGCTTTCTTT.

V and J are TRBV19 and TRBJ2-2; D is perhaps TRBD1 or TRBD2 (5 bases each). This CDR3 is 12 amino acids long. Trimming pared 7 bases from V and 6 bases from J, leaving 9 bases between. The germline gives CDR1 LNHDA, CDR2 SQIVND (reference sequence). This chain's CDR3 is CASTTGPGELFF. In nucleotides, the CDR3 is TGTGCCAGTACCACGGGGCCCGGGGAGCTGTTTTTT.

The chain has TRBV5-1 and TRBJ2-3; D possibly matches TRBD1 or TRBD2 (7 bases each). This CDR3 contains 15 residues. V lost 3 bases and J 6 bases, leaving 17 bases between the germline ends. The germline V gene encodes CDR1 SGHRS and CDR2 YFSETQ. The CDR3 DNA follows: TGCGCCAGCAGCTCAAGGGGGCTAGCGGATGATACGCAGTATTTT. Translation gives CASSSRGLADDTQYF.

V usage is TRBV7-2 and J usage is TRBJ1-6; D unclear. CDR3 length equals 16 residues. V was cut by 1 base and J by 3 bases, with 10 bases left in between. Germline V lookup: CDR1 SGHTA, CDR2 FQGNSA. The chain's CDR3 is CASSLVGVVYNSPLHF. CDR3 coding DNA: TGTGCCAGCAGCTTAGTTGGGGTTGTCTATAATTCACCCCTCCACTTT.

In this sample, this clonotype turned up a few times. The CDR3 sequence is CASSARRDEKLFF. The CDR3, as DNA: TGTGCCAGCAGTGCCCGCAGGGACGAAAAACTGTTTTTT. This chain uses TRBV2 with TRBJ1-4; a weak D match, TRBD1 (5 bases). Germline values: CDR1 SNHLY, CDR2 FYNNEI. CDR3 length: 13 amino acids. Trimming removed 4 bases at V and 8 bases at J, with 11 bases between.

The chain couples TRBV2 to TRBJ2-5; 10 bases map to TRBD2. V lost 4 bases to trimming and J lost 8 bases; unmatched junction nucleotides: 7. The CDR3 consists of 14 residues. Germline lookup yields CDR1 SNHLY and CDR2 FYNNEI. The CDR3 DNA follows: TGTGCCAGCAGTGTAAAACTAGCGGGGAGTACCCAGTACTTC. Amino acid sequence: CASSVKLAGSTQYF.

This sequence joins TRBV9 and TRBJ2-5; D is unresolved. The length of the CDR3 is 16 residues. Trimming cost V 0 bases and J 5 bases, with 17 bases left between them. Per the germline V gene, CDR1 is SGDLS and CDR2 is YYNGEE. CDR3 coding DNA: TGTGCCAGCAGCGTAGAGCCTGAGATGTACTTCGAGACCCAGTACTTC. It is translated as CASSVEPEMYFETQYF.

This clonotype was counted between two and nine times. The V call is TRBV7-9, the J call TRBJ1-2; no clear D gene. Germline lookup yields CDR1 SEHNR and CDR2 FQNEAQ (reference sequence). The CDR3 contains 11 residues. Trimming took off 6 bases at V and 4 bases at J, with 6 bases between the two ends. CDR3 coding DNA: TGTGCCAGCAGACGGTCCTATGGCTACACCTTC. It is translated as CASRRSYGYTF.

The CDR3 DNA is TGTGCCACAGGTCCCTTGGGAGAAAAACTGTTTTTT. It yields the protein CATGPLGEKLFF. V and J are TRBV28 and TRBJ1-4, with no clear D. The V and J ends lost 10 bases and 8 bases respectively, with 14 bases between them. In germline, CDR1 is MDHEN, CDR2 SYDVKM. The CDR3 totals 12 residues.

The gene calls are TRBV2 and TRBJ2-7, with a tentative D call TRBD1 (5 bases). Germline-derived CDR1 and CDR2 are SNHLY and FYNNEI. V was shortened by 2 bases and J by 5 bases, with 10 bases between the two germline ends. The CDR3 sequence is 13 residues long. The CDR3, as DNA: TGTGCCAGCAGTGAACTCAGGGTGAACGAGCAGTACTTC. Translating gives CASSELRVNEQYF.

The rearrangement joins TRBV5-1 to TRBJ2-7; D assignment may be TRBD1 or TRBD2 (6 bases each). Germline V gene data show CDR1 as SGHRS and CDR2 as YFSETQ. V lost 6 bases and J 0 bases, leaving 25 bases between the germline ends. The CDR3 has 18 residues. CDR3 in amino acids: CASNPRPIGGKRSYEQYF. The DNA of the CDR3 is TGCGCCAGCAACCCTAGGCCTATAGGGGGGAAGCGCTCCTACGAGCAGTACTTC.

The rearrangement joins TRBV24-1 to TRBJ1-1; 8 bases align to TRBD1. The CDR3 covers 15 residues. V dropped 7 bases and J dropped 2; count of bases not matched to a gene: 8. Looked up from germline, CDR1 is KGHDR and CDR2 is SFDVKD. The CDR3 nucleotides are TGTGCCACCAGGGAACAGGGGGGCGCCAACACTGAAGCTTTCTTT. It specifies CATREQGGANTEAFF.

This chain links TRBV19 with TRBJ1-1; D not certain. V was pared by 5 bases and J by 2 bases, with 9 bases between. Germline-derived CDR1 and CDR2 are LNHDA and SQIVND (reference sequence). The CDR3 spans 13 residues. This chain's CDR3 is CASSGITNTEAFF. The CDR3 coding sequence is TGTGCCAGTAGTGGGATCACCAACACTGAAGCTTTCTTT.

This clonotype turned up a few times. The rearrangement uses TRBV6-1 and TRBJ2-2, with TRBD2 matching 10 bases. CDR3 length: 16 residues. J lost 7 bases, V lost 8 bases, and 13 bases had no gene match. Germline lookup yields CDR1 MNHNS and CDR2 SASEGT. The CDR3 nucleotides read TGTGCCAGCGTTCGGCTAGCGGGGGCTGGGGTCGGGGAGCTGTTTTTT. This encodes CASVRLAGAGVGELFF.

This chain links TRBV5-1 with TRBJ2-3; D gene uncertain. CDR1 is SGHRS and CDR2 is YFSETQ in the germline V gene. Trimming took off 0 bases at V and 1 base at J, with 6 bases between the two ends. The CDR3 totals 14 residues. The CDR3 DNA follows: TGCGCCAGCAGCTTGGGGGCAGGCACAGATACGCAGTATTTT. Protein sequence: CASSLGAGTDTQYF.

This clonotype appeared a few times. The V and J genes are TRBV21-1 and TRBJ2-7. TRBV21-1 is a documented pseudogene. The CDR3 is 15 residues long. CDR3 region: CASSKVEVSSYEQYF. CDR3 in DNA: TGTGCCAGCAGCAAAGTTGAGGTCAGCTCCTACGAGCAGTACTTC.

The chain recombines TRBV6-5 with TRBJ2-7; D is unclear. V was shortened by 2 bases and J by 6 bases, with 11 bases between the two germline ends. Per germline, CDR1 MNHEY and CDR2 SVGAGI. This CDR3 region has 13 residues. The CDR3 here is CASSYARMGEQYF. CDR3 coding DNA: TGTGCCAGCAGTTACGCCAGAATGGGCGAGCAGTACTTC.

Only a few counts were recorded for this clonotype. The V call is TRBV12-3 or TRBV12-4, the J call TRBJ2-7, with D perhaps TRBD2 (5 bases). The CDR3 contains 13 residues. Trimming left V 3 bases short and J 6 bases short, with 12 bases between. CDR3 in amino acids: CASSLDGLREQYF. The CDR3 bases are TGTGCCAGCAGTTTGGACGGACTGCGCGAGCAGTACTTC.

V is TRBV28 and J is TRBJ1-3; TRBD1 matches 7 bases. Germline CDR1 MDHEN, CDR2 SYDVKM. This CDR3 is 14 amino acids long. Trimming at V came to 5 bases and at J to 4 bases, leaving 5 bases not matched to a gene. CDR3 in amino acids: CASSPPGQGNTIYF. As DNA, the CDR3 is TGTGCCAGCAGTCCCCCGGGACAGGGAAACACCATATATTTT.

The table lists this clonotype with a few counts. V gene TRBV6-1 combines with J gene TRBJ1-1; D is possibly TRBD1 (6 bases). Germline V gene lookup returns CDR1 MNHNS and CDR2 SASEGT. The V gene lost 2 bases and the J gene lost 1 base, with 8 bases spanning the gap. This CDR3 is built from 14 residues. CDR3 amino acids: CASSETGRNTEAFF. The DNA for the CDR3 is TGTGCCAGCAGTGAAACAGGGAGGAACACTGAAGCTTTCTTT.

This clonotype was picked up a small number of times. In DNA, the CDR3 is TGTGCCAGCAGTCCGCAGGGTTGGGACACTGAAGCTTTCTTT. As protein: CASSPQGWDTEAFF. The chain has TRBV2 and TRBJ1-1, with D possibly matching TRBD1 (5 bases). Germline V CDR1 and CDR2: SNHLY, FYNNEI. Trimming removed 5 bases at V and 3 bases at J, with 13 bases between. CDR3 length: 14 amino acids.

This clonotype appeared a few times. This chain links TRBV6-1 with TRBJ1-1, with unresolved D. V was cut by 6 bases and J by 0 bases, with 14 bases left in between. This CDR3 comprises 15 residues. Germline V CDR1 and CDR2: MNHNS, SASEGT. Here the CDR3 DNA reads TGTGCCAGCAGACCGGCGGGTTTGGTGAACACTGAAGCTTTCTTT. Translation: CASRPAGLVNTEAFF.

This chain joins TRBV12-3 or TRBV12-4 and TRBJ2-2; 7 bases are a match to TRBD1. Unmatched junction bases numbered 9, after V lost 7 bases and J lost 4 bases. The CDR3 totals 15 residues. CDR3 sequence: CASTFVWDSTGELFF. CDR3 in DNA: TGTGCCAGCACTTTTGTCTGGGACAGCACCGGGGAGCTGTTTTTT.

The chain employs TRBV30 and TRBJ2-7, with 7 positions matching TRBD2. With 3 bases clipped from V and 0 bases from J, the junction kept 8 bases outside the gene matches. This CDR3 has 15 amino acids. Germline loops: CDR1 GTSNPN, CDR2 SVGIG (reference sequence). CDR3 in amino acids: CAWSANLAVSYEQYF. The CDR3 nucleotides are TGTGCCTGGAGCGCCAATCTAGCGGTCTCCTACGAGCAGTACTTC. The full variable domain, with the rest looked up from reference TRBV30 and TRBJ2-7, is SQTIHQWPATLVQPVGSPLSLECTVEGTSNPNLYWYRQAAGRGLQLLFYSVGIGQISSEVPQNLSASRPQDRQFILSSKKLLLSDSGFYLCAWSANLAVSYEQYFGPGTRLTVT.

The chain couples TRBV25-1 to TRBJ2-5; perhaps TRBD2 as D (5 bases). The germline V and J ends were trimmed by 4 bases and 0 bases, with 9 bases remaining between them. Germline loops: CDR1 MGHDK, CDR2 SYGVNS. The CDR3 is made up of 14 amino acids. CDR3 loop: CASSAPGNQETQYF. The DNA for the CDR3 is TGTGCCAGCAGTGCCCCGGGAAACCAAGAGACCCAGTACTTC.

The V gene is TRBV15, the J gene TRBJ1-2; the match to TRBD1 covers 12 bases. The junction had 7 bases not matched to a gene; V was cut back by 3 bases and J by 5 bases. The CDR3 loop spans 16 amino acids. CDR1 LNHNV and CDR2 YYDKDF come from the germline V gene (reference sequence). The CDR3 spells CATSRDGTGGQYGYTF. The CDR3 bases are TGTGCCACCAGCAGGGACGGGACAGGGGGCCAATATGGCTACACCTTC.

The rearrangement uses TRBV7-9 and TRBJ2-7; D is undetermined. This CDR3 region has 12 residues. Germline V CDR1 and CDR2: SEHNR, FQNEAQ (reference sequence). V lost 5 bases, J lost 4 bases, and 9 bases lay in between. The CDR3 region has the DNA TGTGCCAGCAGCCCCCTAGGTTACGAGCAGTACTTC. Protein: CASSPLGYEQYF.

This chain joins TRBV7-9 and TRBJ2-2, with 7 bases fitting TRBD1. CDR1 SEHNR and CDR2 FQNEAQ come from the germline V gene (reference sequence). CDR3 length equals 15 residues. V dropped 3 bases and J dropped 7; count of bases not matched to a gene: 8. Here the CDR3 DNA reads TGTGCCAGCAGCTTGGGTACAGGGGCAAACGGGGAGCTGTTTTTT. This sequence encodes CASSLGTGANGELFF.